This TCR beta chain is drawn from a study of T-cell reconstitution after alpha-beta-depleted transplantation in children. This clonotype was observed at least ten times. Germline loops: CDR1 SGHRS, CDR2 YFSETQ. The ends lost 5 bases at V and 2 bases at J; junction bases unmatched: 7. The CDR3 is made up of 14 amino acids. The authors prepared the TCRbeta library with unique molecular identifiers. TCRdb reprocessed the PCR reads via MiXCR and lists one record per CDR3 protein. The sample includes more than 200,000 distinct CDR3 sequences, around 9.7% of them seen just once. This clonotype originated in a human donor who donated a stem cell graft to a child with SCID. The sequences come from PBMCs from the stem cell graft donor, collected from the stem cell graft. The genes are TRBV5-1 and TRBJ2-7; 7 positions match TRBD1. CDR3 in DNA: TGCGCCAGCAGTCGAGACAGGGCGACCTACGAGCAGTACTTC. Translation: CASSRDRATYEQYF.